This T cell receptor (beta chain) was captured in a study of tissue T cells after allogeneic stem cell transplantation. Study findings and constraints: The study did not identify alloreactive or antigen-specific tissue TCRs, and some clones might be persisting host cells. Limitations included a small, clinically heterogeneous cohort and limited sampling depth.

The sample holds a few counts of this clone. No antigen is known for it. The listed genes are named as in mouse. The read is 1 residue too short to cover the CDR3 end, so that end is filled in from the germline J gene. Assay: immunoSEQ multiplex PCR; the TCRdb copy retains only in-frame clones and omits some. The sample includes under 5,500 clones, around half of them seen just once. CDR1 is KGHPV and CDR2 is FQNQEV in the germline V gene (reference sequence). There are 15 residues in the CDR3. V was trimmed by 0 bases and J by 0 bases, leaving 5 bases between them. Time point of the sample: mouse harvest day 14 after allogeneic transplant. Tail vein injection delivered 10^7 T-cell-depleted bone marrow cells and 10^6 splenic CD5+ T cells. Tissues came from B6→BALB/c major-mismatch GVHD mice at day 7 or 14.

The rearrangement uses TRBV26 and TRBJ1-4, with D unresolved. The sample was lymph node tissue. This receptor was identified in a female BALB/c mouse given C57BL/6 T cells with graft-versus-host disease after an allogeneic hematopoietic cell transplant. The chain's CDR3 is CASSLSYVSNERLFF. CDR3 bases read: TGTGCCAGCAGTCTGTCGTATGTTTCCAACGAAAGATTATTT.